This entry lists 13 T cell receptor beta chains sequenced from one sample in a study of cytomegalovirus exposure and HLA in healthy donors. PCR employed 60 Vbeta and 13 Jbeta primers. Sequenced by immunoSEQ multiplex PCR; TCRdb stores in-frame clones only, minus some. Among 180,000 or so clones listed, around 80% were seen once. Sequencing input: PBMCs. The receptors shown here come from a woman between 25 and 40 years old in good health and CMV-seronegative.

In this sample, this clone turned up once. The chain uses TRBV4-2 and TRBJ1-1; D call uncertain. The CDR3 extends over 14 amino acids. The germline V gene has CDR1 LGHNA and CDR2 YNFKEQ. V was trimmed by 3 bases and J by 7 bases, leaving 15 bases between them. The CDR3 DNA sequence: TGTGCCAGCAGCCAGGAGTTGAGGGAAAATGAAGCTTTCTTT. Translating gives CASSQELRENEAFF.

The V and J genes are TRBV18 and TRBJ2-2, with D perhaps TRBD2 (5 bases). Germline-derived CDR1 and CDR2 are KGHSH and LQKENI. Trimming left V 3 bases short and J 1 base short, with 6 bases between. CDR3 length: 14 residues. CDR3 bases: TGTGCCAGCTCACCGGCGGGGAACACCGGGGAGCTGTTTTTT. This translates into CASSPAGNTGELFF. Together with reference TRBV18 and TRBJ2-2, the CDR3 gives the full variable domain: NAGVMQNPRHLVRRRGQEARLRCSPMKGHSHVYWYRQLPEEGLKFMVYLQKENIIDESGMPKERFSAEFPKEGPSILRIQQVVRGDSAAYFCASSPAGNTGELFFGEGSRLTVL.

The chain is built from TRBV19 and TRBJ1-3; 7 bases are a match to TRBD1. V lost 6 bases and J lost 0; bases outside the gene matches: 8. Germline-derived CDR1 and CDR2 are LNHDA and SQIVND (reference sequence). The CDR3 covers 16 residues. CDR3 amino acids: CASSPRTGSSGNTIYF. CDR3 coding DNA: TGTGCCAGTAGCCCCCGGACAGGAAGCTCTGGAAACACCATATATTTT.

V gene TRBV30 combines with J gene TRBJ1-6; TRBD1 agrees at 8 bases. The CDR3 consists of 16 residues. Trimming cost V 4 bases and J 9 bases; bases outside gene matches: 14. CDR1 GTSNPN and CDR2 SVGIG come from the germline V gene (reference sequence). DNA of the CDR3: TGTGCCTGGACCACAGGAAGAGGACAGGGAGCTTCACCCCTCCACTTT. Translating gives CAWTTGRGQGASPLHF.

The chain uses TRBV4-3 and TRBJ2-2, with 11 bases aligning to TRBD1. V lost 3 bases to trimming and J lost 1 base; unmatched junction nucleotides: 7. The length of the CDR3 is 18 residues. Germline CDR1 and CDR2: LGHNA and YSLEER. CDR3 DNA sequence: TGCGCCAGCAGCCAGGCTCGGACAGGGGGCTTGAACACCGGGGAGCTGTTTTTT. It translates to CASSQARTGGLNTGELFF.

The CDR3 DNA reads TGTGCCAGCAGCCAAGAACTAGCGGGGATAAAAAACATTCAGTACTTC. This sequence encodes CASSQELAGIKNIQYF. The genes are TRBV4-2 and TRBJ2-4; 10 bases fit TRBD2. Per the germline V gene, CDR1 is LGHNA and CDR2 is YNFKEQ. With V trimmed by 0 bases and J by 4 bases, 3 bases remained unmatched. This CDR3 spans 16 amino acids.

This chain connects TRBV6-6 to TRBJ2-7, with TRBD1 as a possible D gene (5 bases). In germline, CDR1 is MNHNY, CDR2 SVGAGI (reference sequence). The CDR3 contains 14 residues. The V end lost 2 bases, the J end lost 5 bases, and 13 bases lay between the germline ends. The CDR3 loop is CASSYGKTVHEQYF. The CDR3 DNA sequence: TGTGCCAGCAGTTACGGGAAGACAGTCCACGAGCAGTACTTC.

This chain uses TRBV19 with TRBJ1-1, with 9 nucleotides matching TRBD1. The CDR3 covers 14 residues. The germline CDR1 and CDR2 sequences are LNHDA and SQIVND (reference sequence). The J segment lost 1 base and the V segment lost 4 bases, leaving 1 base of the junction unmatched. CDR3 sequence: CASSTGQGNTEAFF. In nucleotides, the CDR3 is TGTGCCAGTAGTACGGGACAGGGGAACACTGAAGCTTTCTTT. Filled out from reference TRBV19 and TRBJ1-1, the complete variable domain reads DGGITQSPKYLFRKEGQNVTLSCEQNLNHDAMYWYRQDPGQGLRLIYYSQIVNDFQKGDIAEGYSVSREKKESFPLTVTSAQKNPTAFYLCASSTGQGNTEAFFGQGTRLTVV.

This clone has more than one count but fewer than ten. Sequence at one end of the junction differs from germline and may be a read error. This chain joins TRBV18 and TRBJ1-2; D is uncertain. Germline V gene data show CDR1 as KGHSH and CDR2 as LQKENI. The CDR3 is 8 residues long. The CDR3: CASSPIYF. The DNA for the CDR3 is TGTGCCAGCTCACCAATATACTTC.

This clone has only a few counts. V and J are TRBV10-3 and TRBJ2-7; D may be TRBD1 (6 bases). Germline V gene data show CDR1 as ENHRY and CDR2 as SYGVKD. The CDR3 contains 13 residues. Trimming shortened V by 4 bases and J by 7 bases, and 14 bases separated the two germline ends. CDR3 amino acids: CAISGLQGGEQYF. In DNA, the CDR3 is TGTGCCATCAGTGGGTTACAGGGTGGGGAGCAGTACTTC.

The rearrangement joins TRBV2 to TRBJ1-1, with D maybe TRBD1 (5 bases). CDR1 is SNHLY and CDR2 is FYNNEI in the germline V gene. The CDR3 consists of 14 residues. Trimming shortened V by 5 bases and J by 8 bases, and 18 bases separated the two germline ends. CDR3 DNA: TGTGCCAGCAGTCCCCTGGGCGGGGGAGGGGAAGCTTTCTTT. Amino acid sequence: CASSPLGGGGEAFF. Variable domain in full (rest from reference TRBV2 and TRBJ1-1): EPEVTQTPSHQVTQMGQEVILRCVPISNHLYFYWYRQILGQKVEFLVSFYNNEISEKSEIFDDQFSVERPDGSNFTLKIRSTKLEDSAMYFCASSPLGGGGEAFFGQGTRLTVV.

V gene TRBV5-4 combines with J gene TRBJ2-3; maybe TRBD2 (6 bases). This CDR3 has 13 amino acids. Looked up from germline, CDR1 is SGHNT and CDR2 is YYREEE (reference sequence). CDR3 coding DNA: TGTACCGTCGGGGAAGGGGAGGCAGATACGCAGTATTTT. Its protein is CTVGEGEADTQYF.

The J gene is TRBJ1-2, the V gene TRBV5-1, with D possibly matching TRBD1 (6 bases). The CDR3 totals 14 residues. Germline V gives CDR1 SGHRS, CDR2 YFSETQ. With 4 bases removed from V and 5 bases from J, the gap between germline ends came to 15 bases. CDR3 bases: TGCGCCAGCAGCCCCCCGACTACAGGGTATGGCTACACCTTC. It encodes CASSPPTTGYGYTF.